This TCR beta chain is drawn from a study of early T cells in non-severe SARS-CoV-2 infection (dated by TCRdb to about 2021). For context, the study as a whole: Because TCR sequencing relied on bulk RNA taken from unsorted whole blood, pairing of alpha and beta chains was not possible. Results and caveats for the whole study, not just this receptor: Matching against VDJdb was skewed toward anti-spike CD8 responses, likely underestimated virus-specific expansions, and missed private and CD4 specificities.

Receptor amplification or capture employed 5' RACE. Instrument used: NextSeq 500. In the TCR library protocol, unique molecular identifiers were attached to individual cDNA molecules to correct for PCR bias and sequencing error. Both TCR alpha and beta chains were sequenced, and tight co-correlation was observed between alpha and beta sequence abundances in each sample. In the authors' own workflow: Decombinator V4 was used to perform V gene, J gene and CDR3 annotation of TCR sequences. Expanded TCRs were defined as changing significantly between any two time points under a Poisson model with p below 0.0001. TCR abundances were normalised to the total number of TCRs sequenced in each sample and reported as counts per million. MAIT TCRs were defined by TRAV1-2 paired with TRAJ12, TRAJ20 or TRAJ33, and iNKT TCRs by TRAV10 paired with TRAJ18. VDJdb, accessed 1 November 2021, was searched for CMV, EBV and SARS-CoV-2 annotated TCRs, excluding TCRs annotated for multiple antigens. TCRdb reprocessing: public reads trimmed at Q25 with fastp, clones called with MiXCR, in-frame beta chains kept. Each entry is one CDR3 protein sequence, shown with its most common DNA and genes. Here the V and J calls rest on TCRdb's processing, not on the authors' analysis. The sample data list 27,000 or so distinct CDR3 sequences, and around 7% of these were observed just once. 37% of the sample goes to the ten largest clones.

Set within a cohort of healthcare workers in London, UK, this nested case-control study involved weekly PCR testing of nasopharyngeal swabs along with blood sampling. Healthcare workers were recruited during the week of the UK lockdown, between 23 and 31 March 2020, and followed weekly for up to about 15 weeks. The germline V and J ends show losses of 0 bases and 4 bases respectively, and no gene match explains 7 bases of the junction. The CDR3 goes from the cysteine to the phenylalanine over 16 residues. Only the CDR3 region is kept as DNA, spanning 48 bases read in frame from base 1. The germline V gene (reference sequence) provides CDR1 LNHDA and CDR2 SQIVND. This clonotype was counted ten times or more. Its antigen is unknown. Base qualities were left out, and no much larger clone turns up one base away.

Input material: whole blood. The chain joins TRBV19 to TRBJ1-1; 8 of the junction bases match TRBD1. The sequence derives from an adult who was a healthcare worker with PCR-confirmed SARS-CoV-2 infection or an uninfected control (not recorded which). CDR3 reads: CASSIDLTGAGTEAFF. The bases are TGTGCCAGTAGTATAGATCTGACAGGGGCTGGCACTGAAGCTTTCTTT.